Listed below are T cell receptor beta chains from one sample, sequenced in a study of beta chain features in type 1 diabetes. Sequencing was performed with immunoSEQ multiplex PCR; in TCRdb, only in-frame clones are kept and a portion is missing. The table includes about 740,000 clones, 13% detected once. The sample was naive CD4+ T cells from blood. Receptor source: a man between 18 and 29 years old with type 1 diabetes. Both conserved end residues are part of each CDR3. A D gene is named only where the DNA matches it firmly. Size values are once, few and many counts, or a class for expanded clones, and some rows have none.

j_call clone_size d_call cdr3_length v_call cdr3_nt cdr3_aa
TRBJ2-5 few NA 13 TRBV19 TGTGCCAGTAGAGAGACACCCCAAGAGACCCAGTACTTC CASRETPQETQYF
TRBJ1-1 few NA 13 TRBV29-1 TGCAGCGTTGAAGATTCCCAGAACACTGAAGCTTTCTTT CSVEDSQNTEAFF
TRBJ2-1 few NA 13 TRBV30 TGTGCCTGGAGTGTAGGATCCTACAATGAGCAGTTCTTC CAWSVGSYNEQFF
TRBJ2-7 few NA 14 TRBV6-6 TGTGCCAGCAGTTACTCCTCAGGAACCCACGAGCAGTACTTC CASSYSSGTHEQYF
TRBJ2-6 few NA 13 TRBV19 TGTGCCAGTAGCCCCCAGGGGGCCAACGTCCTGACTTTC CASSPQGANVLTF
TRBJ2-7 NA TRBD1 14 TRBV10-3 TGTGCCATCAGTGAAGGGGGCACAAAGTACGAGCAGTACTTC CAISEGGTKYEQYF
TRBJ2-7 few NA 12 TRBV30 TGTGCCTGGAGACTCAACAACTACGAGCAGTACTTC CAWRLNNYEQYF
TRBJ1-5 few TRBD1 18 TRBV18 TGTGCCAGCTCCCTGCCGGGACAGGGGGCTGTCAACAATCAGCCCCAGCATTTT CASSLPGQGAVNNQPQHF
TRBJ2-4 few NA 14 TRBV2 TGTGCCTCAACCTACGGGGAAGCCAAAAACATTCAGTACTTC CASTYGEAKNIQYF
TRBJ1-2 NA TRBD1 14 TRBV10-3 TGTGCCATCAGTGCGGGACAGGGGATCTATGGCTACACCTTC CAISAGQGIYGYTF
TRBJ2-7 NA NA 15 TRBV7-2 TGTGCCAGCAGCTTAGGTGGCAGGGGGGACTACGAGCAGTACTTC CASSLGGRGDYEQYF
TRBJ2-5 few TRBD2 13 TRBV29-1 TGCAGCGTCGAGGGACTAGCTCAAGAGACCCAGTACTTC CSVEGLAQETQYF
TRBJ1-1 few NA 13 TRBV7-2 TGTGCCAGCAGCTTACCGACCCGGACTGAAGCTTTCTTT CASSLPTRTEAFF
TRBJ2-1 few NA 18 TRBV5-8 TGTGCCAGCAGCTTCCAGGGTACCGCATCGAGGTATAGCAATGAGCAGTTCTTC CASSFQGTASRYSNEQFF
TRBJ2-3 NA NA 14 TRBV30 TGTGCCTGGAGTGCGGTCGACAGAACAGATACGCAGTATTTT CAWSAVDRTDTQYF
TRBJ2-5 few NA 17 TRBV2 TGTGCCAGCAGTTTCAACGGGGCAGGGGCGTTCGTAGAGACCCAGTACTTC CASSFNGAGAFVETQYF
TRBJ1-2 few TRBD1 14 TRBV6-6 TGTGCCAGCAGGTTTGGGACAGATCCGGATGGCTACACCTTC CASRFGTDPDGYTF
TRBJ1-2 NA NA 13 TRBV29-1 TGCAGCGTTGAAGTACAGGTCCACTATGGCTACACCTTC CSVEVQVHYGYTF
TRBJ2-6 few NA 17 TRBV5-4 TGTGCCAGCAGTCTGCGACAGGGACTCTCTGGGGCCAACGTCCTGACTTTC CASSLRQGLSGANVLTF
TRBJ2-1 few TRBD1 15 TRBV7-2 TGTGCCAGCAGCTTGAGGGACAGCTCCTACAATGAGCAGTTCTTC CASSLRDSSYNEQFF
TRBJ2-3 NA TRBD2 18 TRBV30 TGTGCCTCTACCATTAGACTGGCCGGGGTGGGAGGGGCAGATACGCAGTATTTT CASTIRLAGVGGADTQYF
TRBJ2-6 few NA 14 TRBV10-3 TGTGCCACCTCTCAAAATTCTGGGGCCAACGTCCTGACTTTC CATSQNSGANVLTF
TRBJ1-4 NA NA 12 TRBV7-2 TGTGCCAGCAGCTTAGGTTCCGGAAAACTGTTTTTT CASSLGSGKLFF
TRBJ1-1 NA NA 15 TRBV6-5 TGTGCCAGCGCGATGCATGGTATAGGGAACACTGAAGCTTTCTTT CASAMHGIGNTEAFF
TRBJ2-1 few NA 14 TRBV2 TGTGCCAGCAGTGATCGAACGGGAAAGGATGAGCAGTTCTTC CASSDRTGKDEQFF
TRBJ1-1 NA NA 15 TRBV18 TGTGCCAGCTCACCACGGGGTTGGGGGGACACTGAAGCTTTCTTT CASSPRGWGDTEAFF
TRBJ1-2 few NA 17 TRBV2 TGTGCCAGCAGTGAAGGGACTTCGCCCCTAGCTAACTATGGCTACACCTTC CASSEGTSPLANYGYTF
TRBJ1-4 NA TRBD1 14 TRBV29-1 TGCAGCGCCTCAGGGGGGTCGGGCCATGAAAAACTGTTTTTT CSASGGSGHEKLFF
TRBJ1-1 NA NA 17 TRBV18 TGTGCCAGCTCACCACCAAGGGGCGGGCGGGGGAACACTGAAGCTTTCTTT CASSPPRGGRGNTEAFF
TRBJ1-1 few NA 14 TRBV30 TGTGCCTGGAGGGCGGACAGTACCGACACTGAAGCTTTCTTT CAWRADSTDTEAFF
TRBJ1-4 NA NA 15 TRBV27 TGTGCCAGCAGTGGGCGGGGGGGCGCCAATGAAAAACTGTTTTTT CASSGRGGANEKLFF
TRBJ1-5 few NA 17 TRBV2 TGTGCCAGCAGTGAAGGGCAGGGAATCAAATCCAATCAGCCCCAGCATTTT CASSEGQGIKSNQPQHF
TRBJ1-2 NA TRBD1 16 TRBV4-1 TGCGCCAGCAGCCAAGATGGGACAGGGGGGAACTATGGCTACACCTTC CASSQDGTGGNYGYTF
TRBJ1-5 NA TRBD1 16 TRBV19 TGTGCCAGTCTGGGGTCAGGGGGCCCCCGTATGGAGCCCCAGCATTTT CASLGSGGPRMEPQHF
TRBJ1-1 NA TRBD1 14 TRBV13 TGTGCCAGCAGCTTATGGGACAGGGAAACTGAAGCTTTCTTT CASSLWDRETEAFF
TRBJ2-7 NA NA 12 TRBV2 TGTGCCAGCAGTGAAGGGCCGGGCGAGCAGTACTTC CASSEGPGEQYF
TRBJ2-5 NA NA 13 TRBV30 TGTGCCTGGAGTGGCCCCAAAAGGGAGACCCAGTACTTC CAWSGPKRETQYF
TRBJ1-4 NA TRBD1 17 TRBV30 TGTGCCTGGAGAGGGACAGGGCGAGGGTACACTAATGAAAAACTGTTTTTT CAWRGTGRGYTNEKLFF
TRBJ2-7 few NA 14 TRBV7-6 TGTGCCAGCAGCCAGGGACATATCTCCTACGAGCAGTACTTC CASSQGHISYEQYF
TRBJ2-1 NA NA 11 TRBV29-1 TGCAGCGTTGAATGGTTTAATGAGCAGTTCTTC CSVEWFNEQFF
TRBJ1-1 NA NA 14 TRBV10-3 TGTGCCATCAGCTCAGGGGAATTGAACACTGAAGCTTTCTTT CAISSGELNTEAFF
TRBJ1-2 few NA 13 TRBV2 TGTGCCAGCAGTGAGAGCAGCTCCTATGGCTACACCTTC CASSESSSYGYTF
TRBJ2-2 NA NA 14 TRBV5-1 TGCGCCAGCAGGGGGCAGGGCCCGGCCGGGGAGCTGTTTTTT CASRGQGPAGELFF
TRBJ1-1 NA NA 14 TRBV6-5 TGTGCCAGCAGCCCCATTAATAAAGGCACTGAAGCTTTCTTT CASSPINKGTEAFF
TRBJ2-5 few NA 15 TRBV10-3 TGTGCCATCAGTGAGTCGCTGGGCGTCGGGGAGACCCAGTACTTC CAISESLGVGETQYF
TRBJ2-5 few TRBD2 16 TRBV7-7 TGTGCTAGCAGCTTGCTGGGACTAGCGGGCCAAGAGACCCAGTACTTC CASSLLGLAGQETQYF
TRBJ2-5 NA TRBD2 15 TRBV5-4 TGTGCCAGCAGCTTGTCACTAGGGAGGGGAGAGACCCAGTACTTC CASSLSLGRGETQYF
TRBJ2-3 NA NA 14 TRBV10-1 TGCGCCAGCAGTTCGGGGGGCAACGCAGATACGCAGTATTTT CASSSGGNADTQYF